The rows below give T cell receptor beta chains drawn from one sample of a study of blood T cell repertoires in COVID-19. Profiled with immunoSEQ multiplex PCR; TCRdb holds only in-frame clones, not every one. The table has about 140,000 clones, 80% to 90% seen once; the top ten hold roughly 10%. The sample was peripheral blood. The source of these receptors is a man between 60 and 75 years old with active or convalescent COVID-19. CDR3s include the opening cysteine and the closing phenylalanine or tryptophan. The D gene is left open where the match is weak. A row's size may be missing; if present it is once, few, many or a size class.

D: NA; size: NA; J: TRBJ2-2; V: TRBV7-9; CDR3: CASSLESLDFNTGELFF; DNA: TGTGCCAGCAGCTTGGAGTCCCTAGACTTTAACACCGGGGAGCTGTTTTTT
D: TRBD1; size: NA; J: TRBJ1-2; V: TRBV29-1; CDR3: CSVGTGRPVGYGYTF; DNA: TGCAGCGTAGGGACAGGCCGCCCAGTGGGCTATGGCTACACCTTC
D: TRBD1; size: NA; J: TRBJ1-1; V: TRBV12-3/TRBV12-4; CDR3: CASSDRGQVAFF; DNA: TGTGCCAGCAGCGACAGGGGGCAGGTAGCTTTCTTT
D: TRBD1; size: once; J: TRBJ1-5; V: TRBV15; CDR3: CATSRGWAQGRDSNQPQHF; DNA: TGTGCCACCAGCAGAGGTTGGGCACAGGGGCGGGATAGCAATCAGCCCCAGCATTTT
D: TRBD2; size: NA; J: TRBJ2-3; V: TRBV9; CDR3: CASSPPGLASTDTQYF; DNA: TGTGCCAGCAGCCCACCCGGACTAGCCTCCACAGATACGCAGTATTTT
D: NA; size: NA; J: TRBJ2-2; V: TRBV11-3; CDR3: CASSTLVPGELFF; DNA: TGTGCCAGCAGCACACTAGTCCCCGGGGAGCTGTTTTTT
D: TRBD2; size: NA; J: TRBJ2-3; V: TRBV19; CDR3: CASTQFSGRENTQYF; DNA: TGTGCCAGTACCCAATTTAGCGGGAGGGAAAATACGCAGTATTTT
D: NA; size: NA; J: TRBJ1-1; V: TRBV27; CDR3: CASSWAGNTEAFF; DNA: TGTGCCAGCAGTTGGGCGGGGAACACTGAAGCTTTCTTT
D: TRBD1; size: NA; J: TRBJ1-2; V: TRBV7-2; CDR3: CASSLGQGYGYTF; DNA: TGTGCCAGCAGCTTAGGACAGGGCTATGGCTACACCTTC
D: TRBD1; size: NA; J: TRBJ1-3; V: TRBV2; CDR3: CASSETAGGYSGNTIYF; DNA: TGTGCCAGCAGTGAAACAGCAGGGGGGTACTCTGGAAACACCATATATTTT
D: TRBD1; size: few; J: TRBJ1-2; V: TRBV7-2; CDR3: CASSPDRVSHYTF; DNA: TGTGCCAGCAGTCCGGACAGGGTATCCCACTACACCTTC
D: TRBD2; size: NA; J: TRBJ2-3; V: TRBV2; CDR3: CASVGREGDTQYF; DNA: TGTGCCAGCGTCGGCAGGGAGGGGGATACGCAGTATTTT
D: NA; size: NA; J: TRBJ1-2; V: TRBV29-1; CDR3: CSVDQGFYGYTF; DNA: TGCAGCGTTGACCAGGGGTTCTATGGCTACACCTTC
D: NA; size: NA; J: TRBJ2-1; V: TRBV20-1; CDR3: CSASSGTGNNEQFF; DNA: TGCAGTGCTAGTTCCGGGACTGGTAATAATGAGCAGTTCTTC
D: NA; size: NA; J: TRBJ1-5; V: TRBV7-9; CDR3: CASSDGLGNQPQHF; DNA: TGTGCCAGCAGCGACGGACTGGGCAATCAGCCCCAGCATTTT
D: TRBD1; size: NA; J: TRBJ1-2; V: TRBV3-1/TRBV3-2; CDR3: CASSQGQGAPGGYTF; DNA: TGTGCCAGCAGCCAGGGACAGGGGGCCCCCGGGGGCTACACCTTC
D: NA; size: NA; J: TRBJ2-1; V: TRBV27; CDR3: CASSLGAGYNEQFF; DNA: TGTGCCAGCAGTTTAGGTGCAGGATACAATGAGCAGTTCTTC
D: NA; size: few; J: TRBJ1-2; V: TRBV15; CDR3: CATSRTTGLMDYGYTF; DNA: TGTGCCACCAGCAGAACGACAGGATTAATGGACTATGGCTACACCTTC
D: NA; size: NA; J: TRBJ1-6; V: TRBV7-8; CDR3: CASSLSRQGRNSPLHF; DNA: TGTGCCAGCAGCTTATCCAGGCAGGGCCGAAATTCACCCCTCCACTTT
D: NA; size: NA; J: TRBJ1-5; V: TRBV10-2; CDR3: CASSEKADSNQPQHF; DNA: TGCGCCAGCAGTGAGAAGGCGGATAGCAATCAGCCCCAGCATTTT
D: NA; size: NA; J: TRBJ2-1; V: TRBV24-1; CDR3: CATSDPGFGGSNEQFF; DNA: TGTGCCACCAGTGATCCAGGGTTTGGAGGGTCCAATGAGCAGTTCTTC
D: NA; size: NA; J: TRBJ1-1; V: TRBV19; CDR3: CASRWGGNTEAFF; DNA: TGTGCCAGTAGGTGGGGAGGGAACACTGAAGCTTTCTTT